This T cell receptor beta chain was identified in a study of beta chain features in type 1 diabetes (dated by TCRdb to 2016 to 2019). In terms of the full investigation: Mean age, gender distribution, total cell number and subset yield did not differ between patients and healthy donors. A total of 90 million to 130 million sorted cells were examined across all samples, and a strong correlation was observed between cell number per subset and RNA yield. In the study, TCRB repertoires of sorted circulating CD4+ T cell subsets from recently diagnosed type 1 diabetes patients were compared with those of matched healthy donors. Whereas all 30 or so donors provided naive and central memory subsets, regulatory and stem cell-like memory subsets were isolated from just 8 patients and roughly eight healthy donors. General conclusions and limits of the study: Only small numbers of individuals were included in the HLA sub-analyses, which left unresolved whether HLA type had any influence on TCRB rearrangement. A moderate but significant shortening of TCRB CDR3 length was observed in type 1 diabetes patients in all four CD4+ subsets. PCR might favor shorter templates, but patient and control samples were amplified and corrected together, so any skew would affect both groups equally. Because cDNA was sequenced instead of genomic DNA, activated cells with high expression could be over-represented, although the groups did not differ in activation or CD3 levels. Naive, central memory and regulatory TCRB repertoires appeared more similar among patients than among healthy donors. Fewer insertions and more nucleotide deletions at VDJ recombination sites were observed in patients with type 1 diabetes, implying thymic rearrangement abnormalities.

The germline V gene encodes CDR1 SNHLY and CDR2 FYNNEI. The CDR3 has 14 amino acids, counting the end cysteine and phenylalanine. Only the CDR3 DNA stays, 42 bases, in frame from base 1. Trimming at the junction amounts to 3 bases on V and 7 bases on J, and the germline ends lie 15 bases apart. Each donor gave one peripheral blood draw, roughly 110 mL on average, collected into heparinised tubes. A BD FACSAria II was used to sort naive, central memory, regulatory and stem cell-like memory CD4+ T cells with a panel that included CD45RO, CCR7, CD25, CD127, CD95 and CD27. All sorted populations exceeded 95% purity. PBMCs were separated immediately by Lymphoprep density gradient centrifugation and were stained directly, without being cultured. So that batch effects would be minimized, each experiment stained and sorted samples in pairs, pairing one healthy donor with one patient. The entire amount of isolated RNA was reverse transcribed using the High Capacity cDNA Reverse Transcription Kit, so the sequenced TCRB transcripts were expressed ones. Naive, central memory and regulatory T cell samples underwent deep immunoSEQ sequencing, averaging roughly 3.5 million total reads per sample. Sorted cells were lysed in RLT buffer, and RNA was extracted using DNase-treated RNeasy Micro or Mini kits according to cell number. To prevent cross-contamination, every cell subset was processed on its own, while patient and healthy donor samples were processed together. TCRB sequences were amplified from cDNA with the immunoSEQ multiplex PCR, producing 87-bp fragments spanning the CDR3 region. Amplicons were sequenced on the Illumina HiSeq platform. As for how the authors treated the data: PCR bias was corrected computationally using synthetic template baselines, and reads within Hamming distance 2 were collapsed, with unmergeable singletons discarded. Reads were aligned against IMGT to assign V, D and J genes, CDR3 length and insertions or deletions at six rearrangement sites. Within each subset, clonotype counts were normalized to the number of sorted cells before true diversity and Gini coefficients were calculated with the tcR R package. Repertoire sharing was quantified using the overlap coefficient calculated on TCRB nucleotide sequences. Drawn from immuneACCESS, this table holds only the in-frame rearrangements with V and J called that TCRdb kept. Clones are partly lost; checked studies trace under half to an unresolved V gene and leave the rest unexplained. D and trimming were read from the DNA, whereas the V and J calls and clone size are those reported in that table. This sample comprises about 150,000 clones, about 7.8% of them detected only once. Roughly 1% of the sample goes to the ten largest clones.

This clone has just a few counts. Its antigen is not yet known. No much larger clone is present one base from it, and per-base qualities are unavailable. Recombination joined TRBV2 with TRBJ1-1; D gene: possibly TRBD1, on 5 matching bases. Sample: central memory CD4+ T cells from blood. The origin of this receptor is a woman between 35 and 50 years old with type 1 diabetes. The DNA sequence is as follows: TGTGCCAGCAGTGAGTCGACAGACAAGAGTGAAGCTTTCTTT. It encodes CASSESTDKSEAFF.